This TCR beta chain emerged from a study of blood T cell repertoires in COVID-19. Whole-study context: Acute and convalescent COVID-19 samples came from the United States, Italy and Spain. PBMCs, B-cell-depleted T cells, or T cells were the source of the cDNA or gDNA that made up the material.

The CDR3 has 15 amino acids. V shed 7 bases, J shed 6 bases, and the junction held 12 bases outside the gene matches. Germline CDR1 is MNHNS and CDR2 is SASEGT. Under the authors' procedure: By means of reference gene primer amplification, nucleated cell counts were estimated. TCRdb keeps only in-frame clones here, not all; method: immunoSEQ multiplex PCR. V, J and clone size were drawn from that table, and D and trimming were deduced from the DNA. The repertoire holds tens of thousands of clones, with roughly 85% as singletons. The sequencing sample was made of peripheral blood. The TCR sequence derives from a human donor in a cohort sampled during active COVID-19. J is TRBJ1-3 and V is TRBV6-1; 7 bases line up with TRBD1. The CDR3 sequence: CASNPTGYKENTIYF. CDR3 sequence (DNA): TGTGCCAGCAACCCGACAGGGTACAAGGAAAACACCATATATTTT.